This T cell receptor beta chain was found in a study of blood T cells in healthy people across ages. Study at large: About one barcoded beta molecule per two T cells came from capture by template switching.

Every participating donor contributed 7.5 to 10 milliliters of peripheral blood through a draw. The study, taken as a whole, reports: Investigators viewed diversity estimates from one million T cells as underestimates, the study reported.

The second PCR ran roughly 6 to 11 cycles with a sample-barcoded 5' primer and J-beta primers. Each of the cDNA molecules was tagged by a template-switch adaptor with 12 random nucleotides. From the 5' RACE reads, TCRdb called clonotypes with MiXCR, one entry per CDR3 protein. Of approximately 1,700,000 distinct CDR3 sequences in the sample, roughly 43% were seen once. CDR1 and CDR2 from the germline V gene are DFQATT and SNEGSKA (reference sequence). V gave up 6 bases and J gave up 5 bases; unmatched junction bases: 8. The length of the CDR3 is 13 residues. This clonotype was seen more than once but under ten times. Its target is not known.

V and J are TRBV20-1 and TRBJ1-1; TRBD1 aligns across 8 bases. This TCR was recovered from a human donor in good health. Specimen: blood. CDR3 DNA sequence: TGCAGTGCAGAACTACAGGGGGTAACTGAAGCTTTCTTT. This sequence encodes CSAELQGVTEAFF.